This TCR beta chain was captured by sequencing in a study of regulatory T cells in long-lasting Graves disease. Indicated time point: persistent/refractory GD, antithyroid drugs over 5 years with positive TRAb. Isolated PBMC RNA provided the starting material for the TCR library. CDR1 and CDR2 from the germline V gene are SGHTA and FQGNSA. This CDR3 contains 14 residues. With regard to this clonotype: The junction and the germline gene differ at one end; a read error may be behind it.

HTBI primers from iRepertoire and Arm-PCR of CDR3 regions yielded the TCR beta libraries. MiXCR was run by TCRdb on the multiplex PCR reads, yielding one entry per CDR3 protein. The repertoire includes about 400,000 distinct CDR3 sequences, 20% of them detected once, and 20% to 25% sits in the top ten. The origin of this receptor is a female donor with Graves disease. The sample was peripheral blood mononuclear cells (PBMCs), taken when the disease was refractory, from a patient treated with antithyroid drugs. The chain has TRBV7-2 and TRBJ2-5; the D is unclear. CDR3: CASSLVTVQETQDF. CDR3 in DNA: TGTGCCAGCAGCTTAGTAACGGTTCAAGAGACCCAGGACTTC.